The sequence of this TCR beta chain was determined in a study of control samples from healthy donors and cancer patients. The V gene end was trimmed by 3 bases and the J gene end by 1 base; junction bases not matched to a gene: 8. The length of the CDR3 is 16 residues. Germline CDR1 is MGHRA and CDR2 is YSYEKL. The repertoire was sequenced with immunoSEQ multiplex PCR; TCRdb's copy has only in-frame clones and lacks some. In the table there are about 57,000 clones, 90% to 95% of which are singletons. The receptor was isolated from a man aged 30 to 45 in good health. The chain combines TRBV4-1 with TRBJ1-1, with 7 bases matching TRBD1. Material for sequencing was blood. The CDR3 region has the DNA TGCGCCAGCAGCCAGTTTGAACAGGGGAGGAACACTGAAGCTTTCTTT. It specifies CASSQFEQGRNTEAFF.